Listed here are 20 T cell receptor beta chains from one sample, sequenced in a study of T cell responses to AZD1222 COVID-19 vaccine. Produced via immunoSEQ multiplex PCR; TCRdb's table is partial and in-frame only. The sample includes approximately 76,000 clones, roughly 88% of them seen just once. This material consisted of peripheral blood, taken on day 0 of AZD1222 vaccination. Receptor source: an adult in good health.

The chain uses TRBV24-1 and TRBJ2-7; 8 bases agree with TRBD1. In germline, CDR1 is KGHDR, CDR2 SFDVKD. The CDR3 contains 15 residues. J lost 5 bases, V lost 3 bases, and 8 bases had no gene match. In nucleotides, the CDR3 is TGTGCCACCAGTGATCGGACAGGGACCGTCAACGAGCAGTACTTC. Translation: CATSDRTGTVNEQYF.

V is TRBV5-4 and J is TRBJ2-1; 7 bases agree with TRBD1. V dropped 5 bases and J dropped 7; count of bases not matched to a gene: 6. CDR1 and CDR2 (germline): SGHNT, YYREEE (reference sequence). This CDR3 is 13 amino acids long. Here the CDR3 reads CASRGQGENEQFF. CDR3 nucleotide sequence: TGTGCCAGCAGGGGGCAGGGGGAAAATGAGCAGTTCTTC.

This rearrangement joins TRBV7-9 to TRBJ1-5, with D possibly matching TRBD1 (6 bases). Trimming took 1 base from V and 9 from J, leaving 13 bases between them. Per germline, CDR1 SEHNR and CDR2 FQNEAQ (reference sequence). This CDR3 spans 14 amino acids. The CDR3 here is CASSLEGGFLPQHF. The CDR3 nucleotides are TGTGCCAGCAGCTTAGAAGGGGGATTTTTGCCCCAGCATTTT.

The V call is TRBV10-3, the J call TRBJ1-5; TRBD1 is a possible D gene (6 bases). Germline CDR1 and CDR2: ENHRY and SYGVKD. V gave up 4 bases and J gave up 3 bases, with 10 bases separating them. This CDR3 has 14 amino acids. The CDR3: CAISVQGDNQPQHF. CDR3 in DNA: TGTGCCATCAGTGTACAGGGCGACAATCAGCCCCAGCATTTT.

Remarks on this clone: The junction departs from the called germline gene at one end, perhaps through a read error. CDR3 DNA sequence: TGTGCCAGTAGTAACCCGATGGTCTTT. Its translation is CASSNPMVF. J is TRBJ1-1 and V is TRBV19; D is unresolved. This CDR3 is 9 amino acids long. Germline V gene sequence: CDR1 LNHDA, CDR2 SQIVND (reference sequence).

The chain uses TRBV28 and TRBJ1-4; a weak D match, TRBD1 (6 bases). V dropped 7 bases and J dropped 8 bases, with 14 bases sitting between them. The CDR3 is 13 amino acids. Germline V gene lookup returns CDR1 MDHEN and CDR2 SYDVKM. CDR3 amino acids: CASTRGVGEKLFF. DNA for the CDR3: TGTGCCAGCACTAGGGGGGTTGGGGAAAAACTGTTTTTT.

This clone was picked up a small number of times. The chain couples TRBV7-2 to TRBJ1-5; D gene ambiguous. The V and J ends lost 6 bases and 0 bases respectively, with 12 bases between them. The CDR3 totals 15 residues. CDR1 SGHTA and CDR2 FQGNSA come from the germline V gene. The CDR3 loop is CASSLDGYSNQPQHF. CDR3 DNA: TGTGCCAGCAGTCTCGACGGGTATAGCAATCAGCCCCAGCATTTT.

The rearrangement links TRBV10-1 to TRBJ2-7; 11 bases map to TRBD1. Germline assignment: CDR1 WNHNN and CDR2 SYGVQD (reference sequence). Germline trimming cut 6 bases from V and 3 bases from J; bases unmatched to any gene: 4. The CDR3 loop spans 14 amino acids. The CDR3 DNA follows: TGCGCCAGCAGCCGGACAGGGGGCAGCTACGAGCAGTACTTC. The encoded protein is CASSRTGGSYEQYF.

The CDR3 spells CASSSRAIYEQYF. The CDR3 coding sequence is TGTGCCAGCAGCTCCCGGGCTATCTACGAGCAGTACTTC. This chain links TRBV7-2 with TRBJ2-7, with no clear D. The CDR3 spans 13 residues. The germline V gene encodes CDR1 SGHTA and CDR2 FQGNSA. The V and J ends lost 4 bases and 3 bases respectively, with 10 bases between them.

The rearrangement joins TRBV10-3 to TRBJ1-6; 7 bases are a match to TRBD1. Germline V gene sequence: CDR1 ENHRY, CDR2 SYGVKD. V shed 6 bases, J shed 3 bases, and the junction held 5 bases outside the gene matches. The CDR3 runs to 15 residues. As DNA, the CDR3 is TGTGCCATCAGGGCGACAGGGAACTATAATTCACCCCTCCACTTT. Encoded protein: CAIRATGNYNSPLHF.

The V and J genes are TRBV27 and TRBJ2-1, with a possible D match to TRBD1 (6 bases). The length of the CDR3 is 16 residues. Germline CDR1 MNHEY, CDR2 SMNVEV (reference sequence). Deletions cut 2 bases from V and 6 bases from J, with 17 bases between. In DNA, the CDR3 is TGTGCCAGCAGTTTAAGTGGCAGGGGTTCGGGCAATGAGCAGTTCTTC. Translation gives CASSLSGRGSGNEQFF.

The chain carries TRBV11-2 and TRBJ1-3, with 8 positions matching TRBD1. The CDR3 sequence is 16 residues long. Germline lookup yields CDR1 SGHAT and CDR2 FQNNGV. The junction had 5 bases not matched to a gene; V was cut back by 4 bases and J by 0 bases. Here the CDR3 reads CASSWTGTLSGNTIYF. As DNA, the CDR3 is TGTGCCAGCAGCTGGACAGGGACCCTCTCTGGAAACACCATATATTTT.

The V call is TRBV18, the J call TRBJ1-2; D remains unclear. V was pared by 5 bases and J by 6 bases, with 22 bases between. Germline values: CDR1 KGHSH, CDR2 LQKENI. The CDR3 is 16 residues long. CDR3 loop: CASSTIGNWTTDGYTF. The DNA for the CDR3 is TGTGCCAGCTCAACCATCGGGAACTGGACGACTGATGGCTACACCTTC.

This clone showed up just a few times. The rearrangement links TRBV6-5 to TRBJ2-7, with D uncertain. CDR1 and CDR2 from the germline V gene are MNHEY and SVGAGI. This CDR3 is 13 amino acids long. V was pared by 2 bases and J by 6 bases, with 11 bases between. The CDR3: CASSYQLDVEQYF. In DNA, the CDR3 is TGTGCCAGCAGTTACCAACTCGACGTCGAGCAGTACTTC.

The chain carries TRBV2 and TRBJ1-2; D gene unclear. The V gene's germline CDR1 is SNHLY and CDR2 FYNNEI. The length of the CDR3 is 14 residues. Trimming pared 2 bases from V and 7 bases from J, leaving 14 bases between. CDR3 residues: CASSETRQNSGYTF. The CDR3 coding sequence is TGTGCCAGCAGTGAAACCCGTCAGAACAGTGGCTACACCTTC.

This rearrangement joins TRBV7-8 to TRBJ1-2; no reliable D call. CDR3 length: 15 residues. V was trimmed by 11 bases and J by 0 bases, leaving 19 bases between them. The V gene's germline CDR1 is SGHVS and CDR2 FQNEAQ. DNA of the CDR3: TGTGCCTCTTCCGTGTCGGCTGATCCTAACTATGGCTACACCTTC. It is translated as CASSVSADPNYGYTF. The full variable domain, in which reference TRBV7-8 and TRBJ1-2 provide the parts outside the CDR3, is GAGVSQSPRYKVAKRGQDVALRCDPISGHVSLFWYQQALGQGPEFLTYFQNEAQLDKSGLPSDRFFAERPEGSVSTLKIQRTQQEDSAVYLCASSVSADPNYGYTFGSGTRLTVV.

This chain connects TRBV13 to TRBJ2-7, with a possible D match to TRBD1 (6 bases). The CDR3 has 13 amino acids. Germline CDR1 reads PRHDT; CDR2 reads FYEKMQ (reference sequence). The germline V and J ends were trimmed by 3 bases and 3 bases, with 9 bases remaining between them. CDR3: CASSFGQSYEQYF. DNA for the CDR3: TGTGCCAGCAGCTTCGGACAGAGCTACGAGCAGTACTTC.

V and J are TRBV6-5 and TRBJ2-7; TRBD1 matches at 8 bases. V lost 6 bases to trimming and J lost 4 bases; unmatched junction nucleotides: 5. The CDR3 loop spans 13 amino acids. Germline CDR1 MNHEY, CDR2 SVGAGI. The CDR3 DNA reads as TGTGCCAGCAGCCAGGACAGGGCTTACGAGCAGTACTTC. It codes for CASSQDRAYEQYF.

The chain recombines TRBV19 with TRBJ1-5, with D possibly being TRBD1 (6 bases). Germline CDR1 is LNHDA and CDR2 is SQIVND (reference sequence). This CDR3 spans 16 amino acids. The V end was cut by 4 bases, the J end by 4 bases, with 17 bases between. CDR3 bases: TGTGCCAGTAGTACCTCCCACAGGGTGGGTAATCAGCCCCAGCATTTT. Amino acid sequence: CASSTSHRVGNQPQHF. Drawing the rest from reference TRBV19 and TRBJ1-5, the complete variable domain is DGGITQSPKYLFRKEGQNVTLSCEQNLNHDAMYWYRQDPGQGLRLIYYSQIVNDFQKGDIAEGYSVSREKKESFPLTVTSAQKNPTAFYLCASSTSHRVGNQPQHFGDGTRLSIL.

The chain joins TRBV15 to TRBJ2-7; no reliable D call. This CDR3 spans 12 amino acids. The germline CDR1 and CDR2 sequences are LNHNV and YYDKDF (reference sequence). V lost 1 base and J 4 bases, leaving 5 bases between the germline ends. CDR3 coding DNA: TGTGCCACCAGCAGAGGCCGGTACGAGCAGTACTTC. It yields the protein CATSRGRYEQYF. The variable domain in full, completed from reference TRBV15 and TRBJ2-7, reads DAMVIQNPRYQVTQFGKPVTLSCSQTLNHNVMYWYQQKSSQAPKLLFHYYDKDFNNEADTPDNFQSRRPNTSFCFLDIRSPGLGDTAMYLCATSRGRYEQYFGPGTRLTVT.